One and the same sample provided the 15 T cell receptor beta chains below, sequenced in a study of blood T cell repertoires in COVID-19 (dated by TCRdb to about 2020). Library generation was performed with the immunoSEQ multiplex PCR assay. The table was pulled from immuneACCESS by TCRdb, which kept in-frame rearrangements only. Such tables lose some clones; where checked, under half of the loss comes from unresolved V genes, and the rest has no known cause. The sample yields over 45,000 clones; 65% to 90% were counted once. The ten most abundant clones make up roughly an eighth of the sample. Input material: peripheral blood. All receptors derive from a human donor in a cohort sampled during active COVID-19.

V gene TRBV18 combines with J gene TRBJ1-1; D is undetermined. Germline assignment: CDR1 KGHSH and CDR2 LQKENI. The CDR3 has 15 residues. V lost 1 base, J lost 3 bases, and 12 bases lay in between. The CDR3 protein is CASSPQAGSDTEAFF. CDR3 sequence (DNA): TGTGCCAGCTCACCACAGGCGGGGTCGGACACTGAAGCTTTCTTT.

V is TRBV6-1 and J is TRBJ1-6, with D uncertain. The CDR3 has 14 amino acids. V was clipped by 1 base and J by 7 bases, with 8 bases between them. Germline-derived CDR1 and CDR2 are MNHNS and SASEGT. The CDR3 DNA reads as TGTGCCAGCAGTGAAGTTCCGGGGAATTCACCCCTCCACTTT. This encodes CASSEVPGNSPLHF.

The rearrangement links TRBV5-6 to TRBJ2-7; a possible D gene is TRBD2 (7 bases). The length of the CDR3 is 13 residues. V was clipped by 4 bases and J by 7 bases, with 15 bases between them. CDR1 is SGHDT, CDR2 YYEEEE, per germline. CDR3 residues: CASSDGGQREQYF. As DNA, the CDR3 is TGTGCCAGCAGCGACGGGGGGCAAAGGGAGCAGTACTTC.

The genes are TRBV4-1 and TRBJ1-2; 9 bases match TRBD1. Germline V gene data show CDR1 as MGHRA and CDR2 as YSYEKL. The CDR3 sequence is 15 residues long. The ends lost 5 bases at V and 4 bases at J; junction bases unmatched: 8. The CDR3 sequence: CASSSGTGTVYGYTF. CDR3 DNA: TGCGCCAGCAGCTCCGGGACAGGGACCGTCTATGGCTACACCTTC.

CDR3 sequence reads: CASSAGIQETQYF. The DNA of the CDR3 is TGTGCCAGCTCAGCGGGGATTCAAGAGACCCAGTACTTC. The rearrangement uses TRBV18 and TRBJ2-5, with D maybe TRBD2 (6 bases). The CDR3 is made up of 13 amino acids. The V gene's germline CDR1 is KGHSH and CDR2 LQKENI. With 5 bases removed from V and 2 bases from J, the gap between germline ends came to 9 bases.

This clone was detected a few times. This chain uses TRBV4-1 with TRBJ2-3; tentatively, D is TRBD2 (6 bases). This CDR3 has 17 amino acids. Trimming stripped 5 bases from V and 4 bases from J, with 22 bases between. Germline CDR1 and CDR2: MGHRA and YSYEKL. The CDR3 loop reads CASSTPASADKPDTQYF. DNA for the CDR3: TGCGCCAGCAGCACCCCGGCTAGCGCGGACAAACCAGATACGCAGTATTTT.

The chain combines TRBV12-3 or TRBV12-4 with TRBJ2-1, with D perhaps matching TRBD2 (5 bases). Trimming removed 10 bases at V and 6 bases at J, with 16 bases between. The CDR3 sequence is 13 residues long. The CDR3 sequence: CANRRGSLNEQFF. The CDR3, as DNA: TGTGCCAACCGCCGGGGAAGTCTCAATGAGCAGTTCTTC.

This clone showed up just once. The gene calls are TRBV7-3 and TRBJ2-1; 10 nucleotides line up with TRBD2. Losses at the gene ends were 5 bases for V and 4 bases for J; bases not matched to a gene: 5. Germline V CDR1 and CDR2: SGHTA, FQGTGA. CDR3 length: 15 residues. The chain's CDR3 is CASSPPTSGYNEQFF. The CDR3 DNA sequence: TGTGCCAGCAGCCCCCCGACTAGCGGGTACAATGAGCAGTTCTTC.

Here the CDR3 reads CASSPRTGQGNTIYF. CDR3 sequence (DNA): TGCGCCAGCAGCCCTCGGACAGGGCAAGGAAACACCATATATTTT. The genes are TRBV5-1 and TRBJ1-3, with 8 positions matching TRBD1. In germline, CDR1 is SGHRS, CDR2 YFSETQ. Trimming cost V 4 bases and J 4 bases; bases outside gene matches: 7. This CDR3 is built from 15 residues. The full variable domain, completed using reference TRBV5-1 and TRBJ1-3, is KAGVTQTPRYLIKTRGQQVTLSCSPISGHRSVSWYQQTPGQGLQFLFEYFSETQRNKGNFPGRFSGRQFSNSRSEMNVSTLELGDSALYLCASSPRTGQGNTIYFGEGSWLTVV.

J is TRBJ2-5 and V is TRBV28; possibly TRBD1 for D (5 bases). Germline loops: CDR1 MDHEN, CDR2 SYDVKM. The CDR3 is 14 amino acids. The ends were cut back, 4 bases at V and 4 bases at J, with 13 bases in the middle. Here the CDR3 DNA reads TGTGCCAGCAGTTCTTCCAGGGTAGGAGAGACCCAGTACTTC. This codes for CASSSSRVGETQYF.

J is TRBJ1-2 and V is TRBV28; D perhaps matches TRBD1 (5 bases). Germline lookup yields CDR1 MDHEN and CDR2 SYDVKM. The CDR3 spans 14 residues. Trimming removed 8 bases at V and 3 bases at J, with 16 bases between. The CDR3 loop reads CASRRAQGYYGYTF. Here the CDR3 DNA reads TGTGCCAGCCGTCGGGCCCAGGGTTACTATGGCTACACCTTC.

V gene TRBV6-5 combines with J gene TRBJ1-1; 7 nucleotides match TRBD1. CDR1 and CDR2 from the germline V gene are MNHEY and SVGAGI. This CDR3 contains 15 residues. V lost 5 bases to trimming and J lost 4 bases; unmatched junction nucleotides: 10. The CDR3 here is CASSNRQGGGTEAFF. DNA of the CDR3: TGTGCCAGCAGTAACCGACAGGGTGGAGGCACTGAAGCTTTCTTT.

The chain is built from TRBV3-1 (or the pseudogene TRBV3-2) and TRBJ2-2; perhaps TRBD1 as D (6 bases). The CDR3 covers 16 residues. V lost 4 bases and J lost 0, with 12 bases in between. CDR1 and CDR2 (germline): LGHDT, YNNKEL (reference sequence). The CDR3 loop is CASSRSDRPNTGELFF. DNA of the CDR3: TGTGCCAGCAGCCGTTCGGACAGACCGAACACCGGGGAGCTGTTTTTT.

The V gene is TRBV7-9, the J gene TRBJ2-7, with 8 bases aligning to TRBD2. CDR1 is SEHNR, CDR2 FQNEAQ, per germline (reference sequence). The CDR3 has 16 residues. J was trimmed by 6 bases and V by 1 base; bases with no gene match: 11. The CDR3 sequence is CASSLGVGGLALEQYF. CDR3 DNA sequence: TGTGCCAGCAGCTTAGGCGTCGGCGGACTAGCCCTCGAGCAGTACTTC.

Concerning this clone itself: Given the absence of the conserved phenylalanine or tryptophan at the CDR3 end, a read error is likely. This chain connects TRBV29-1 to TRBJ2-7; 11 bases are a match to TRBD2. This CDR3 is 13 amino acids long. Trimming cost V 7 bases and J 5 bases; bases outside gene matches: 7. Germline V CDR1 and CDR2: SQVTM, ANQGSEA. The chain's CDR3 is CSGLAGNADEQYL. The CDR3 bases are TGCAGCGGACTAGCGGGAAATGCGGACGAGCAGTACCTC.